This T cell receptor beta chain was sequenced for a study of cytomegalovirus exposure and HLA in healthy donors (dated by TCRdb to 2017 to 2019). Concerning the study at large: According to an earlier analysis of a few hundred of the donors, 200 million or so T cells yielded roughly 110 million unique TCR beta sequences and around 280 Gb of sequence data. The study aimed to test whether signatures of past pathogen exposure could be identified by cataloging public T cell receptors. Approximately 300 gigabases of sequencing data and around 90 million unique TCR sequences made up an early release that covered several hundred HLA-typed donors. The T cell repertoires of roughly 660 subjects were profiled by immunosequencing and related to cytomegalovirus serostatus. An earlier analysis of roughly 580 of the donors used high-throughput TCR beta sequencing to judge whether each TCR beta V gene segment behaved as functional or pseudogenic. A later genetic analysis took genome-wide SNP genotypes for about 65% of the 666 donors and used that subset as a discovery cohort. In the later analysis, no new phenotypic data were used to find candidate immune exposures; instead, reliance was placed on TCR beta sequences and their occurrence across donors. Four to six DR-DQ haplotypes were handled as single units for association and clustering, since linkage in the cohort was strong. Typing coverage varied by locus: about 620-640 donors for A, B, C, DRB1 and DQB1; roughly 560 for DQA1; 600 to 610 for DPA1; fewer than 480 for DPB1. To study patterns of TCR occurrence, a later analysis re-analyzed previously published TCR beta repertoires from 500 to 850 donors and added high-resolution HLA genotyping. Of the roughly 400 genotyped donors, 65% to 90% fell in the genetic ancestry cluster associated with self-reported Caucasian donors. Class I and class II HLA loci were covered by the typing at four-digit resolution. To predict cytomegalovirus infection status, the study brought together high-throughput TCR immunosequencing, statistical association of individual TCRs with disease status, and machine learning. On average, roughly 240,000 unique TCR beta nucleotide sequences were sequenced per donor among 350 to 400 genotyped donors of the cohort, with around 19% of those sequences being non-productive. Donor age, sex, ethnicity and CMV serostatus were compiled alongside the repertoire data. All discovery cohort repertoires had been generated using a single sequencing platform. In addition to the first cohort of around 670 subjects, a separate validation cohort of 120 different subjects was used. What the authors observed across the whole study: A group of highly shared sequence variants was considered likely to be a technical artifact of the sequencing pipeline. For the cohort, immune exposure information was limited to CMV serostatus. According to a later analysis, parvovirus B19, influenza, CMV and Epstein-Barr virus appeared linked to several top co-occurrence clusters. Sequencing depth was assumed to be roughly uniform across donors in the presence/absence analyses, though that assumption may not hold. A later analysis found that TCR association rates varied across HLA loci, with DRB1 alleles showing the most associated TCRs and HLA-C alleles the fewest. At a false discovery rate of 0.05, a later analysis linked fewer than 20,000 TCR beta sequences to specific HLA alleles. A few of the identified cytomegalovirus-associated TCR beta chains were confirmed in vitro to be specific for cytomegalovirus antigens. According to a later genetic analysis, donors in an Asian-associated ancestry cluster had fewer N-insertions in productive TCRs than the approximately 650-donor mean. Most TCR sequences were observed very rarely across donors, whereas some public TCRs were present in many individuals. Because HLA typing was unavailable for some donors at each locus, only the typed subset was used in association tests. It was suggested by the authors that the approach could potentially be generalized to other disease states and immunological phenotypes. Correlated functional status among segregating V segments might be attributable to linkage disequilibrium, but an unknown experimental factor could not be ruled out. Strong co-occurrence of HLA alleles, especially DR and DQ, made assigning TCR associations to individual alleles difficult. A later analysis found that most CMV-associated TCR beta chains appeared HLA-restricted, with HLA associations seemingly driven largely by CMV exposure. An earlier analysis of approximately 600 of the donors showed that most TCR beta V segments appeared in productive rearrangements either about 90% or about 30% of the time, which broadly matched IMGT annotations. V-gene and J-gene trimming of TCR beta chains was associated with a missense DCLRE1C variant in a later genetic analysis, and the association was replicated in an independent cohort. The study listed approximately 160 TCR beta chains as associated with cytomegalovirus. A further reported finding was that TCR beta sequences accurately predicted the HLA-A and HLA-B alleles for most subjects in the first cohort. The 87-base-pair reads could not distinguish some IMGT-functional V segments, including TRBV6-2 and TRBV6-3, so those segments were excluded. Because counts were too low, about 18 rarely observed V segments, including chromosome 9 orphons, were excluded from the earlier analysis of 587 of the donors. A later analysis found that HLA-associated TCR beta chains were more clonally expanded and had lower generation probabilities than equally common non-associated chains. The classifier was reported to diagnose cytomegalovirus status with high specificity and sensitivity in both the original and validation cohorts. In this cohort, only TCR beta chains were sequenced, and detectable features were limited by the absence of alpha or paired-chain data.

The CDR1 and CDR2 encoded by the germline V gene (reference sequence) are MNHEY and SMNVEV. For this chain, trimming is 8 bases at the V end and 9 bases at the J end, and the number of junction bases without a gene match is 4. The CDR3 runs 12 residues from the cysteine to the phenylalanine. Just CDR3 DNA is preserved here, 36 bases in frame from base 1. The cohort comprised 666 healthy bone marrow donors. At the time of sampling, all cohort members were nominally healthy, though unrecorded immune exposures were likely present. The donor tested CMV seronegative, placing the donor among the 350 or so seronegative members of the cohort. A peripheral blood sample was provided by each donor, and peripheral blood mononuclear cells were used for TCR beta sequencing. The Qiagen DNeasy Blood Extraction Kit was used to extract genomic DNA from the blood cell samples. Libraries came from the immunoSEQ multiplex PCR assay. For the multiplex PCR, a mixture combining 60 forward primers for TCR Vbeta segments and 13 reverse primers for TCR Jbeta segments was used. The CDR3 region of rearranged TCR beta genes was amplified from genomic DNA with a multiplex PCR assay. Amplified TCR beta libraries were sequenced as 87-base-pair reads on the Illumina HiSeq System. Per the source publication's procedure: A later analysis tallied roughly 76 million unique TCR beta chains across the 666 repertoires, and approximately 9.9 million of those chains were shared by two or more donors. Raw reads were error-corrected and collapsed into unique sequences with a nearest-neighbor algorithm that merged closely related sequences to remove PCR and sequencing errors. CDR3 sequences were aligned to IMGT reference sequences to assign V, D and J gene segments. For a sequence to be retained, a match of at least six nucleotides was required to both a V gene segment and a J gene segment. Rearrangements were classified as productive when the CDR3 lacked stop codons and remained in frame with V and J, and all other rearrangements were classified as non-productive. Following IMGT convention, CDR3 was defined as the stretch from the second conserved V-encoded cysteine up to the conserved J-encoded phenylalanine. The earlier analysis of about 570 of the donors excluded any sequence lacking an unambiguous match to a single V gene segment. An earlier analysis of 550 to 650 of the donors classified V segments as functional when productive rearrangements were above 56.7% and as segregating when the standard deviation between donors was above 5%. A statistical classification framework was built to diagnose cytomegalovirus status from the catalog of TCR beta chain sequences. V and J gene assignment, in a later analysis, came from comparing TCR nucleotide sequences with IMGT/GENE-DB human TR gene sequences. The TCRdist pipeline was used in a later analysis to assign CDR3 sequences and most-parsimonious VDJ recombination scenarios. In a later analysis, each TCR beta chain was defined by its CDR3 amino acid sequence together with its V-gene family, and reads lacking a unique V-gene family were excluded. To address suspected cross-contamination and a sequencing artifact, a later analysis removed a few hundred highly shared, low-generation-probability nucleotide sequences. In a later analysis, a clonal expansion index was calculated for each public chain from normalized within-repertoire ranks of inferred template counts. In a later analysis, generation probabilities were computed using a VDJ recombination model fitted to out-of-frame rearrangements, and the results were checked against IGoR. In a later analysis, hypergeometric tests were used to score TCR-TCR, TCR-HLA and TCR-CMV co-occurrence, with a repertoire-size bias correction applied to TCR pairs. False discovery rates were estimated in a later analysis by permuting HLA or CMV assignments 20 times. A later analysis grouped co-occurring TCRs with DBSCAN, adding TCRdist sequence similarity when clustering within HLA-allele-positive subsets. Co-occurrence clustering excluded repertoires with fewer than 30,000 or more than 120,000 public chains, plus five with anomalous nucleotide sharing. Not all clones reach the TCRdb copy of this immuneACCESS table, which keeps in-frame sequences only. Checked studies attribute under half of the gap to unresolved V genes and leave the rest unexplained. Clone size and V and J calls were adopted from that table, with D and trimming inferred from the DNA. The sample profile shows roughly 120,000 clones; 80% of them were found once. The ten largest make up under 3.5% of the sample.

This clone has just one count. Its target antigen remains unknown. The sample holds no much larger clone one base away, and base qualities are not on file. The chain uses TRBV27 and TRBJ2-1; TRBD1 agrees with 10 junctional bases. The sequence came from a male donor in good health and CMV-seronegative. The sample was PBMCs. DNA sequence: TGTGCCAGCGCAGGGACAGGGGCTGAGCAGTTCTTC. This sequence encodes CASAGTGAEQFF.